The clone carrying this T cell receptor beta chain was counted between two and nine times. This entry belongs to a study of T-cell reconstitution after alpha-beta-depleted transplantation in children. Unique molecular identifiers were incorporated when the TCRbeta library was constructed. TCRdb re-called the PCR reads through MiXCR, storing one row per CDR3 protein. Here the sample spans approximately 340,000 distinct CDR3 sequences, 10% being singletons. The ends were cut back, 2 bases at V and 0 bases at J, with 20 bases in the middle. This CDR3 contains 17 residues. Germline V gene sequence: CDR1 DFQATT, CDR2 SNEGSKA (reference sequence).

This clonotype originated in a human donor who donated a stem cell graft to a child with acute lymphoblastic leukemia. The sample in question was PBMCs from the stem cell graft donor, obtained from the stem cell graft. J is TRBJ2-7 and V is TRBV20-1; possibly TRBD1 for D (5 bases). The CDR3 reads CSARHPSNIRGSYEQYF. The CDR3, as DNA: TGCAGTGCTAGACACCCGTCGAATATTAGGGGCTCCTACGAGCAGTACTTC.